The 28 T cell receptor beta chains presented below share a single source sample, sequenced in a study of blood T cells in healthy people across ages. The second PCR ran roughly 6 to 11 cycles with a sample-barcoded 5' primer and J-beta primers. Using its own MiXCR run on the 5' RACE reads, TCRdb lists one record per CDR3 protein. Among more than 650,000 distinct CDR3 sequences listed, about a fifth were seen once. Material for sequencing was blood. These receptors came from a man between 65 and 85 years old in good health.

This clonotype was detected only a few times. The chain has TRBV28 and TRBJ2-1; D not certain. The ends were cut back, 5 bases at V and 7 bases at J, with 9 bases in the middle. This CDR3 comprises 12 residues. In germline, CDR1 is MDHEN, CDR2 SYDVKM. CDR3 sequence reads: CASSPLVNEQFF. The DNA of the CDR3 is TGTGCCAGCAGTCCCCTAGTAAATGAGCAGTTCTTC.

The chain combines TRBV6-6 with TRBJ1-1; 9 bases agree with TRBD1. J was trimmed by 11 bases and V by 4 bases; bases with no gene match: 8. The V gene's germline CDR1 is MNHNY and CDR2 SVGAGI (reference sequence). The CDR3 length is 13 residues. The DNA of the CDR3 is TGTGCCAGCAGTTCCTCCCGGGACAGGGAGGCTTTCTTT. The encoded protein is CASSSSRDREAFF.

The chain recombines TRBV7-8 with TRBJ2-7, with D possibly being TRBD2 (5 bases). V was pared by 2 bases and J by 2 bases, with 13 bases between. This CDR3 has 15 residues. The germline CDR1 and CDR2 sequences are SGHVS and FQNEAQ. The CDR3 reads CASSLFEGDPYEQYV. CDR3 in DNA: TGTGCCAGCAGCTTATTTGAGGGAGACCCCTACGAGCAGTACGTC.

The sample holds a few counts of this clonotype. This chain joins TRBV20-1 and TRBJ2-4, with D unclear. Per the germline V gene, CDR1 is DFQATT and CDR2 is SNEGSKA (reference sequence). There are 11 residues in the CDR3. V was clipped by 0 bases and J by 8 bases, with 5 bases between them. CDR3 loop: CSARDGHIQYF. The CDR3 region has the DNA TGCAGTGCTAGAGATGGGCACATTCAGTACTTC.

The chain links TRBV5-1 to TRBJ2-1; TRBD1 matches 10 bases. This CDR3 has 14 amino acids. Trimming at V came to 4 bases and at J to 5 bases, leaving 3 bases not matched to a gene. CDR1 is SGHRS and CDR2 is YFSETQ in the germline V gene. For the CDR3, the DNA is TGCGCCAGCAGCAGACAGGGGGCTGACAATGAGCAGTTCTTC. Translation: CASSRQGADNEQFF.

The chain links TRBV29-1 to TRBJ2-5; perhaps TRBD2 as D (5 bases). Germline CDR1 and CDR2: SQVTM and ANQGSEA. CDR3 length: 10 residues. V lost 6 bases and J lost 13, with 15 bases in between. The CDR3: CSVDSPPGYF. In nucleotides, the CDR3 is TGCAGCGTGGACTCCCCTCCGGGGTACTTC.

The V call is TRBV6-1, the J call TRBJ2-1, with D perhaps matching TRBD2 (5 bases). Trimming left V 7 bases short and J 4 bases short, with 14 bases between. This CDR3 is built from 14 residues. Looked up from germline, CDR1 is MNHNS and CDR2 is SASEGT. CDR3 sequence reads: CASTWRRQYNEQFF. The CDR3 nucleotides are TGTGCCAGCACCTGGAGGCGGCAGTACAATGAGCAGTTCTTC.

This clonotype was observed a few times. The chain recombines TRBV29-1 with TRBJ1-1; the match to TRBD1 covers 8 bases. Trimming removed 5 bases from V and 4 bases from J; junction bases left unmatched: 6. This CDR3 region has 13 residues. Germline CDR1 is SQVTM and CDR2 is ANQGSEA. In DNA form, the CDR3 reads TGCAGCGTTCACCCCCAGGGGGCCACTGAAGCTTTCTTT. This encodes CSVHPQGATEAFF.

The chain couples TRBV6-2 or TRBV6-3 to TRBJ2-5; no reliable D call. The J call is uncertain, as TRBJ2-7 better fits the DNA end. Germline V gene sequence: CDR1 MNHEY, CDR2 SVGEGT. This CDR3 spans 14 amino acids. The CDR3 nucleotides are TGTGCCAGCAGTTCGCCGGGTCTTGCCTACGAGCAGTACGTC. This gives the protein CASSSPGLAYEQYV.

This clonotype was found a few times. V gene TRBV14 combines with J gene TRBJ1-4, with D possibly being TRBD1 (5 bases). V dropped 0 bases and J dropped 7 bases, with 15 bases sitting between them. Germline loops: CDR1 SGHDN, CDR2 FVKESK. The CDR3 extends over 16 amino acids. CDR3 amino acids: CASSQDHWGIREKLFF. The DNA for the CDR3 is TGTGCCAGCAGCCAAGATCACTGGGGGATACGTGAAAAACTGTTTTTT.

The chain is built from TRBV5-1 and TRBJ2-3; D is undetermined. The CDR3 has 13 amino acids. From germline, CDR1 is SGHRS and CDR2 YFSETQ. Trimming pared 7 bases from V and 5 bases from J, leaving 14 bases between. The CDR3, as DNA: TGCGCCAGCCGCACGGGCGACGGAGATACGCAGTATTTT. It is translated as CASRTGDGDTQYF.

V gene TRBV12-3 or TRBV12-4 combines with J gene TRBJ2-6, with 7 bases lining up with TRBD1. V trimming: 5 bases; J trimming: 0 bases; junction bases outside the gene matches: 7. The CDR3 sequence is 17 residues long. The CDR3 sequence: CASSRQGSNSGANVLTF. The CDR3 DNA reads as TGTGCCAGCAGTAGACAGGGTTCCAACTCTGGGGCCAACGTCCTGACTTTC.

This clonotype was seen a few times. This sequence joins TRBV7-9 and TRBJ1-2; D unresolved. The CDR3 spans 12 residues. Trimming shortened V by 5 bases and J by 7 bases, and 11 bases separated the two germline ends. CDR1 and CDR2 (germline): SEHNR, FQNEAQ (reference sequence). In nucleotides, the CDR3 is TGTGCCAGCAGCCAACCGAGCCTTGGCTACACCTTC. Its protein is CASSQPSLGYTF.

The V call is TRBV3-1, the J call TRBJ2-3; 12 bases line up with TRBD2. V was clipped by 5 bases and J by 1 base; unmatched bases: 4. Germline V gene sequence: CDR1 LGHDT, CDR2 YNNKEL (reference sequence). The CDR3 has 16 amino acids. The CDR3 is CASSVGLAGRTDTQYF. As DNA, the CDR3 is TGTGCCAGCAGCGTGGGACTAGCGGGTCGCACAGATACGCAGTATTTT.

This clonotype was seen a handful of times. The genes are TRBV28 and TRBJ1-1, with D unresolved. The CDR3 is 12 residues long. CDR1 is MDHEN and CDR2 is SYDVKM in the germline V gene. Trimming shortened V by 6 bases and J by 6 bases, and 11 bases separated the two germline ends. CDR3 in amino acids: CASRGLVSEAFF. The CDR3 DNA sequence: TGTGCCAGCAGGGGTTTGGTATCTGAAGCTTTCTTT.

DNA for the CDR3: TGTGCCAGCAGCTTAAATTCAGGGGGACATGGCTACACCTTC. It translates to CASSLNSGGHGYTF. The rearrangement joins TRBV7-2 to TRBJ1-2; 7 bases are shared with TRBD1. CDR1 is SGHTA and CDR2 is FQGNSA in the germline V gene. Trimming at V came to 2 bases and at J to 6 bases, leaving 6 bases not matched to a gene. The CDR3 is 14 residues long.

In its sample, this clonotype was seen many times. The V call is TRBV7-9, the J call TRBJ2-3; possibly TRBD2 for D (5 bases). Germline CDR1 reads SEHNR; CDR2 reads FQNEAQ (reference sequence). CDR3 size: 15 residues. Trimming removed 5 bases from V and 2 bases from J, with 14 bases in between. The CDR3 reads CASSPRQRLTDTQYF. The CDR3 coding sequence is TGTGCCAGCAGCCCCCGGCAGCGGCTCACAGATACGCAGTATTTT.

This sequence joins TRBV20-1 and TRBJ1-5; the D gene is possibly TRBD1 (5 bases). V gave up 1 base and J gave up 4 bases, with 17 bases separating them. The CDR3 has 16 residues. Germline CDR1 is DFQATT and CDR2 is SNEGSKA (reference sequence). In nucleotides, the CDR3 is TGCAGTGCTAGAGTTTCGGGCAGGGCCCCAAATCAGCCCCAGCATTTT. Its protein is CSARVSGRAPNQPQHF.

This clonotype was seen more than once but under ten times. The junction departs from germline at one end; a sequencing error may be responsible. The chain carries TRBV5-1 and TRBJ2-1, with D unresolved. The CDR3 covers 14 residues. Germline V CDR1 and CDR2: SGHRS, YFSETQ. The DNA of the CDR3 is TGCGCCAGCAGACTTGGGTGGTCCTCCAATGAGCAGTTCTTC. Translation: CASRLGWSSNEQFF.

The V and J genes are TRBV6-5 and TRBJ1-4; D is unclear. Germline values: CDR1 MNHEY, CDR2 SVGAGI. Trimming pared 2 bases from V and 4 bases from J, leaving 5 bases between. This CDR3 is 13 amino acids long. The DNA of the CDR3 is TGTGCCAGCAGTTACGCCCATAATGAAAAACTGTTTTTT. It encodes CASSYAHNEKLFF.

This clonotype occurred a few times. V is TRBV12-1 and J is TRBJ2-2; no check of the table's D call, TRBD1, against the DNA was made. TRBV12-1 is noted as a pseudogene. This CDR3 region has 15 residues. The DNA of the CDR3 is TGTGCCAGCAGCAATCAGCGTCCCCACACCGGGGAGCTGTTTTTT. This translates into CASSNQRPHTGELFF.

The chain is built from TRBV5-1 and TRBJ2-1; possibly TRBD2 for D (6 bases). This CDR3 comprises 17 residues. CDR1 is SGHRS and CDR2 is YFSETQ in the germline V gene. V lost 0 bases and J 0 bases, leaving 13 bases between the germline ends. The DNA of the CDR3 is TGCGCCAGCAGCTTGGCTAGGGTCGGGAGCTCCTACAATGAGCAGTTCTTC. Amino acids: CASSLARVGSSYNEQFF.

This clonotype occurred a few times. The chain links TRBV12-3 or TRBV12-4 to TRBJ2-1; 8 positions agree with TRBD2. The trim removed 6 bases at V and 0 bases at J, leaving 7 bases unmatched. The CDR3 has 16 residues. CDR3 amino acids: CASRHSGVLSYNEQFF. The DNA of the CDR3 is TGTGCCAGCAGACATAGCGGGGTTCTCTCCTACAATGAGCAGTTCTTC.

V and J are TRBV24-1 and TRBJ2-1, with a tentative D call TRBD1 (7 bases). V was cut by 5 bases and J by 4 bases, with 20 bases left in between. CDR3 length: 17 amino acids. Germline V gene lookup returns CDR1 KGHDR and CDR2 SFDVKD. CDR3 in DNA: TGTGCCACCAGTGGCCCGACAGGGACCCGGGGGTACAATGAGCAGTTCTTC. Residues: CATSGPTGTRGYNEQFF.

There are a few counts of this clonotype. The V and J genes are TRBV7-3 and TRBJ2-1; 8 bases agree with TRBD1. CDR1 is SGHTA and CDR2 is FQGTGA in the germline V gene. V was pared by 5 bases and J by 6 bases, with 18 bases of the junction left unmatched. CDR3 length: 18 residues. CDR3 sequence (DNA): TGTGCCAGCAGCCTAGCGTCCACAGGACAGGGTTTTTTCAATGAGCAGTTCTTC. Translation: CASSLASTGQGFFNEQFF.

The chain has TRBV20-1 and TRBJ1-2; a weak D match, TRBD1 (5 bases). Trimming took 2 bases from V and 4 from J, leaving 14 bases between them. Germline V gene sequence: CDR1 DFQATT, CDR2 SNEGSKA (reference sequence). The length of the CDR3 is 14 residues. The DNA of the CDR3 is TGCAGTGCTAGACCCACCCAGGGCACCTATGGCTACACCTTC. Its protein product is CSARPTQGTYGYTF.

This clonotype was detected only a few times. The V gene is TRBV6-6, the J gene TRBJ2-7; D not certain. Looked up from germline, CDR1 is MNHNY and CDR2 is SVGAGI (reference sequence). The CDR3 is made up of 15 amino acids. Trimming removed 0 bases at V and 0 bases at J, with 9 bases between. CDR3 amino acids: CASSYSQSYSYEQYF. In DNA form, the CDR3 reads TGTGCCAGCAGTTACTCTCAATCCTACTCCTACGAGCAGTACTTC.

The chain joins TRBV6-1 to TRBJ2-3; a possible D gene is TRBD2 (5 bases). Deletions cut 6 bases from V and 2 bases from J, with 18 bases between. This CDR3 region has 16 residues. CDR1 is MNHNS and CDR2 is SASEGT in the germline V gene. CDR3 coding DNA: TGTGCCAGCAGCAATACTTGGACTTCCAACACAGATACGCAGTATTTT. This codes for CASSNTWTSNTDTQYF.